The 10 T cell receptor beta chains reported below all come from one sample, sequenced in a study of blood T cell repertoires in COVID-19. TCRdb's copy holds only in-frame clones and misses some; the assay was immunoSEQ multiplex PCR. The table shows some 200,000 clones, with roughly nine tenths occurring only once. Input material: PBMCs or T cells enriched from blood (not recorded which). The receptor set was obtained from a woman aged 30 to 39 who had recovered from COVID-19.

Here the CDR3 DNA reads TGTGCCAGCAGCCTGACCAAACGGGGGGGTCAGCCCCAGCATTTT. Amino acids: CASSLTKRGGQPQHF. This rearrangement joins TRBV6-2 or TRBV6-3 to TRBJ1-5, with TRBD1 as a possible D gene (5 bases). Per the germline V gene, CDR1 is MNHEY and CDR2 is SVGEGT. Deletions cut 6 bases from V and 6 bases from J, with 18 bases between. CDR3 length equals 15 residues.

The rearrangement joins TRBV4-3 to TRBJ2-7; 7 bases are shared with TRBD1. The CDR3 extends over 14 amino acids. Trimming took 0 bases from V and 3 from J; bases not matched to a gene: 2. CDR1 and CDR2 from the germline V gene are LGHNA and YSLEER. CDR3 sequence (DNA): TGCGCCAGCAGCCAAGAACAGGGGTTCTACGAGCAGTACTTC. Protein product: CASSQEQGFYEQYF.

The chain combines TRBV19 with TRBJ2-1; TRBD2 matches 11 bases. The germline gives CDR1 LNHDA, CDR2 SQIVND (reference sequence). J was trimmed by 7 bases and V by 1 base; bases with no gene match: 0. This CDR3 is 14 amino acids long. CDR3 sequence reads: CASSIGLAGNEQFF. The CDR3 coding sequence is TGTGCCAGTAGTATAGGACTAGCGGGAAATGAGCAGTTCTTC.

V gene TRBV11-2 combines with J gene TRBJ2-1; D gene ambiguous. There are 15 residues in the CDR3. V was trimmed by 0 bases and J by 0 bases, leaving 6 bases between them. Germline CDR1 is SGHAT and CDR2 is FQNNGV. The CDR3 here is CASSLEPSSYNEQFF. The CDR3 bases are TGTGCCAGCAGCTTAGAGCCGAGCTCCTACAATGAGCAGTTCTTC.

The rearrangement uses TRBV11-3 and TRBJ2-1; unclear D gene. Germline assignment: CDR1 SGHNT and CDR2 YENEEA. The length of the CDR3 is 15 residues. The V end lost 0 bases, the J end lost 2 bases, and 8 bases lay between the germline ends. The CDR3 reads CASSLEQMPYNEQFF. Written as DNA, the CDR3 is TGTGCCAGCAGCTTAGAACAGATGCCCTACAATGAGCAGTTCTTC.

The chain carries TRBV6-5 and TRBJ1-2, with D maybe TRBD1 (6 bases). Germline V gives CDR1 MNHEY, CDR2 SVGAGI. This CDR3 contains 14 residues. V was shortened by 7 bases and J by 1 base, with 13 bases between the two germline ends. CDR3 sequence: CASKMGGGNYGYTF. Here the CDR3 DNA reads TGTGCCAGCAAAATGGGAGGGGGTAACTATGGCTACACCTTC.

This clone showed up just a few times. J is TRBJ1-3 and V is TRBV19; 8 bases match TRBD1. CDR3 length: 17 amino acids. CDR1 LNHDA and CDR2 SQIVND come from the germline V gene (reference sequence). J lost 0 bases, V lost 11 bases, and 15 bases had no gene match. The CDR3 sequence: CAVRSGTGPISGNTIYF. CDR3 in DNA: TGTGCCGTCCGATCGGGGACAGGCCCTATCTCTGGAAACACCATATATTTT.

This clone was seen a few times. This rearrangement joins TRBV19 to TRBJ1-5, with D hard to call. Between the trimmed V and J ends, which lost 7 bases and 4 bases, there was a span of 14 bases. Germline-derived CDR1 and CDR2 are LNHDA and SQIVND (reference sequence). This CDR3 has 14 residues. CDR3 DNA sequence: TGTGCCAGTAAGTCAACGGGAGGAAATCAGCCCCAGCATTTT. Amino acids: CASKSTGGNQPQHF.

CDR3 loop: CASSLLAGEGTGELFF. CDR3 nucleotides: TGTGCCAGCAGCCTTTTAGCGGGAGAAGGCACCGGGGAGCTGTTTTTT. V is TRBV9 and J is TRBJ2-2, with 9 nucleotides matching TRBD2. Per the germline V gene, CDR1 is SGDLS and CDR2 is YYNGEE. Germline trimming cut 4 bases from V and 4 bases from J; bases unmatched to any gene: 8. This CDR3 is built from 16 residues.

This chain uses TRBV7-2 with TRBJ1-2; 9 nucleotides agree with TRBD1. The germline gives CDR1 SGHTA, CDR2 FQGNSA. The CDR3 covers 16 residues. The ends lost 1 base at V and 6 bases at J; junction bases unmatched: 9. This CDR3 reads CASSLDSYRGLNGYTF. The CDR3 DNA follows: TGTGCCAGCAGCTTAGACAGTTACAGGGGGCTGAATGGCTACACCTTC.